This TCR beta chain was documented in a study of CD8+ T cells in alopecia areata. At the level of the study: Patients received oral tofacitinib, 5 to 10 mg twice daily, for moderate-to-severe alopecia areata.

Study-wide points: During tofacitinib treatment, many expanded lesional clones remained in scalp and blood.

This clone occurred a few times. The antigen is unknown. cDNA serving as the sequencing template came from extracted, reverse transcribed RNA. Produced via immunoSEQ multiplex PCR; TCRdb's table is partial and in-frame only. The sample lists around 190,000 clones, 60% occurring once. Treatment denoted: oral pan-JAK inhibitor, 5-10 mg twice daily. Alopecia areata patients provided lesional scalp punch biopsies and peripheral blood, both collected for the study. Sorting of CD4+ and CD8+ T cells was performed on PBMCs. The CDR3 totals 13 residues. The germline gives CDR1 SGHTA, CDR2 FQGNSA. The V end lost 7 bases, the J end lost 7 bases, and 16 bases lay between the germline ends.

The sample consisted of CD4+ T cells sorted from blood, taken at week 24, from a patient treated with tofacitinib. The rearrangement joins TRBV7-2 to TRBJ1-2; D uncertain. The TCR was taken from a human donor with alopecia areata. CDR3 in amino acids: CASTLYVASGYTF. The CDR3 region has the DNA TGTGCCAGCACCCTTTATGTTGCTTCTGGCTACACCTTC. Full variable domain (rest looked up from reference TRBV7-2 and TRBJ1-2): GAGVSQSPSNKVTEKGKDVELRCDPISGHTALYWYRQSLGQGLEFLIYFQGNSAPDKSGLPSDRFSAERTGGSVSTLTIQRTQQEDSAVYLCASTLYVASGYTFGSGTRLTVV.